A selection of T cell receptor beta chains follows, all from one sample in a study of shared clonotypes between healthy human individuals. TCRdb keeps only in-frame clones here, not all; method: immunoSEQ multiplex PCR. In the table there are under 600,000 clones, around 81% of which are singletons. The sample was PBMCs. These receptors all stem from a woman in her thirties or forties in good health. Some clones in this sample may be carry-over from other donors' samples. The conserved cysteine and the conserved F or W are not part of the CDR3 here.

J gene,V gene,CDR3 protein
TRBJ2-1,TRBV2,ASTNYSEQF
TRBJ1-1,TRBV15,ATSRDGGANTEAF
TRBJ2-1,TRBV4-1,ASSQGERGSYNEQF
TRBJ2-1,TRBV5-1,ASRPDRGQVEQF
TRBJ2-5,TRBV9,ASSVRQGKQETQY
TRBJ2-3,TRBV2,ASKTSGASSTDTQY
TRBJ2-2,TRBV19,ASSIGGWTGELF
TRBJ2-7,TRBV19,ASSPRQGRRYEQY
TRBJ1-3,TRBV7-2,ASSSTQGSGNTIY
TRBJ1-2,TRBV25-1,ASSPDRPWDGYT
TRBJ2-7,TRBV27,ASSQGLGEQY
TRBJ2-7,TRBV6-5,ASSSTGSAYEQY
TRBJ1-2,TRBV7-9,ASSLDKAGNMLRGYT
TRBJ2-7,TRBV28,ASSTPRGSATYEQY
TRBJ2-7,TRBV11-1,ASSSGREYSYEQY
TRBJ2-7,TRBV6-1,ASSEALVPTYEQY
TRBJ2-7,TRBV9,ASSRTGFGTYEQY
TRBJ1-4,TRBV2,ASSEGGNRNEKLF
TRBJ1-4,TRBV6-1,ASSEVPGLETREKLF
TRBJ2-7,TRBV7-9,ASSPRTGQAYEQY
TRBJ1-2,TRBV5-6,ASSLFPPTNYGYT
TRBJ2-6,TRBV6-1,ASSEAVAAWRVLT
TRBJ1-3,TRBV27,ASSFDSGNTIY
TRBJ1-3,TRBV6-5,ATSFSFGNTIY
TRBJ1-5,TRBV7-2,ASSYRVDQPQH
TRBJ2-3,TRBV6-4,ASSDSGAGRDTQY
TRBJ2-3,TRBV5-1,ASSSGQGGGTDTQY
TRBJ1-1,TRBV18,ASSHDFRAEAF
TRBJ2-5,TRBV7-9,ASSLGQGEETQY
TRBJ2-5,TRBV20-1,SARDGETQY
TRBJ2-1,TRBV21-1,ASSAWTRGEQF
TRBJ1-1,TRBV6-6,ASSWPQGAMNTEAF
TRBJ2-7,TRBV5-8,ASSFTGHYEQY
TRBJ1-1,TRBV5-1,ASSLGGTGAEAF
TRBJ2-7,TRBV10-1,ASSRSGTHYEQY
TRBJ2-4,TRBV7-2,ASSSQGAKNIQY
TRBJ2-7,TRBV7-2,ASSFSPSYEQY
TRBJ2-7,TRBV7-7,ASSLAAGGYYEQY
TRBJ1-1,TRBV10-2,ASSGEAGVTEAF